The 26 T cell receptor beta chains given below trace back to one sample, sequenced in a study of T cell responses to AZD1222 COVID-19 vaccine. Here immunoSEQ multiplex PCR was the method, and the copy in TCRdb shows in-frame clones only, minus some. The data show 100,000 to 150,000 clones, more than 80% seen once. Sample: peripheral blood, taken 28 days after the second AZD1222 dose. All receptors come from an adult who received the AZD1222 COVID-19 vaccine.

V is TRBV5-1 and J is TRBJ1-2, with TRBD1 matching 7 bases. CDR1 is SGHRS and CDR2 is YFSETQ in the germline V gene. This CDR3 contains 16 residues. J gave up 2 bases and V 2 bases, and 9 bases lay outside the gene matches. CDR3: CASSFTTGDPNYGYTF. The CDR3 DNA reads TGCGCCAGCAGCTTTACCACAGGGGATCCGAACTATGGCTACACCTTC.

This chain connects TRBV7-7 to TRBJ2-5; D possibly corresponds to TRBD2 (6 bases). The CDR3 length is 15 residues. The V end lost 5 bases, the J end lost 0 bases, and 13 bases lay between the germline ends. Germline V gene data show CDR1 as SSHAT and CDR2 as FNYEAQ (reference sequence). Here the CDR3 DNA reads TGTGCCAGCAGCCCGGGGACTCCGTACCAAGAGACCCAGTACTTC. Protein product: CASSPGTPYQETQYF.

V and J are TRBV7-2 and TRBJ1-6; perhaps TRBD1 as D (6 bases). The length of the CDR3 is 16 residues. V shed 2 bases and J shed 11 bases, with 19 bases lying between them. Germline V gene sequence: CDR1 SGHTA, CDR2 FQGNSA. Here the CDR3 reads CASSLRGGQMAPPLHF. The CDR3 coding sequence is TGTGCCAGCAGCTTAAGGGGAGGACAGATGGCTCCACCCCTCCACTTT.

J is TRBJ2-2 and V is TRBV7-9; tentatively, D is TRBD1 (7 bases). The CDR3 has 15 amino acids. Germline V gives CDR1 SEHNR, CDR2 FQNEAQ (reference sequence). Trimming left V 5 bases short and J 3 bases short, with 13 bases between. The CDR3 DNA is TGTGCCAGCAGCCACAGGGGAGGATACACCGGGGAGCTGTTTTTT. This sequence encodes CASSHRGGYTGELFF.

This chain connects TRBV19 to TRBJ1-1, with a possible D match to TRBD1 (6 bases). Trimming removed 5 bases from V and 4 bases from J, with 17 bases in between. The germline V gene encodes CDR1 LNHDA and CDR2 SQIVND (reference sequence). This CDR3 is 15 amino acids long. In DNA, the CDR3 is TGTGCCAGTAGTCCCCTTTGGGGGGCTACCACTGAAGCTTTCTTT. Amino acid sequence: CASSPLWGATTEAFF.

This clone occurred a few times. The chain joins TRBV19 to TRBJ2-2; possibly TRBD1 or TRBD2 for D (6 bases each). CDR3 length: 13 amino acids. Germline CDR1 reads LNHDA; CDR2 reads SQIVND (reference sequence). Deletions cut 6 bases from V and 6 bases from J, with 11 bases between. CDR3 sequence: CASSGGGAGELFF. CDR3 nucleotide sequence: TGTGCCAGTAGCGGGGGCGGTGCCGGGGAGCTGTTTTTT.

The gene calls are TRBV30 and TRBJ1-5; 7 bases agree with TRBD1. The J segment lost 7 bases and the V segment lost 1 base, leaving 7 bases of the junction unmatched. CDR3 length: 14 amino acids. CDR1 is GTSNPN and CDR2 is SVGIG in the germline V gene (reference sequence). This chain's CDR3 is CAWSEGQFEQPQHF. For the CDR3, the DNA is TGTGCCTGGAGTGAGGGACAGTTTGAACAGCCCCAGCATTTT.

The rearrangement joins TRBV7-9 to TRBJ1-2, with D perhaps matching TRBD1 (5 bases). The CDR3 is 14 amino acids. The germline V and J ends were trimmed by 6 bases and 11 bases, with 22 bases remaining between them. Germline V gene data show CDR1 as SEHNR and CDR2 as FQNEAQ (reference sequence). The CDR3 protein is CASSSAGTVGPYTF. The DNA for the CDR3 is TGTGCCAGCAGTTCGGCCGGGACTGTGGGTCCTTACACCTTC.

V and J are TRBV7-8 and TRBJ2-5; 7 bases are a match to TRBD2. Germline V gene data show CDR1 as SGHVS and CDR2 as FQNEAQ. The CDR3 is 16 residues long. V lost 4 bases to trimming and J lost 4 bases; unmatched junction nucleotides: 12. The DNA of the CDR3 is TGTGCCAGCAGCTGGCCTAGCGGAGGACCAAGAGAGACCCAGTACTTC. Translating gives CASSWPSGGPRETQYF.

As to this clone: The junction and the germline gene differ at one end; a read error may be behind it. The CDR3: CATWGQVSSEQYF. As DNA, the CDR3 is TGTGCCACCTGGGGACAGGTATCCTCCGAGCAGTACTTC. The rearrangement uses TRBV6-5 and TRBJ2-7, with 8 bases lining up with TRBD1. CDR3 length: 13 amino acids. The germline gives CDR1 MNHEY, CDR2 SVGAGI.

CDR3 nucleotides: TGTGCCAGCAGTACCCGGACTAGGACGAGCACAGATACGCAGTATTTT. Its protein is CASSTRTRTSTDTQYF. V and J are TRBV27 and TRBJ2-3; 7 nucleotides line up with TRBD2. Germline-derived CDR1 and CDR2 are MNHEY and SMNVEV (reference sequence). The CDR3 extends over 16 amino acids. J gave up 0 bases and V 5 bases, and 8 bases lay outside the gene matches.

The rearrangement joins TRBV6-4 to TRBJ2-2; D gene uncertain. V lost 7 bases and J lost 4, with 13 bases in between. From germline, CDR1 is MRHNA and CDR2 SNTAGT. The CDR3 is 14 residues long. The CDR3, as DNA: TGTGCCAGCAAGGTTAATACCCTCACCGGGGAGCTGTTTTTT. Residues: CASKVNTLTGELFF.

The rearrangement joins TRBV28 to TRBJ1-2, with D tentatively TRBD1 (5 bases). CDR1 and CDR2 (germline): MDHEN, SYDVKM. V lost 3 bases and J lost 8, with 25 bases in between. The CDR3 loop spans 17 amino acids. The CDR3 loop is CASSFFGQGGKGWGYTF. The CDR3 DNA follows: TGTGCCAGCAGTTTTTTCGGGCAGGGCGGCAAGGGATGGGGCTACACCTTC.

The chain uses TRBV18 and TRBJ1-4, with D hard to call. The CDR3 consists of 14 residues. The V end was cut by 8 bases, the J end by 0 bases, with 10 bases between. Germline V gives CDR1 KGHSH, CDR2 LQKENI. As DNA, the CDR3 is TGTGCCAGCGCCTCAGAGACAACTAATGAAAAACTGTTTTTT. Translating gives CASASETTNEKLFF.

The V and J genes are TRBV24-1 and TRBJ2-1; a weak D match, TRBD1 (6 bases). In germline, CDR1 is KGHDR, CDR2 SFDVKD. There are 14 residues in the CDR3. The V and J ends lost 9 bases and 0 bases respectively, with 11 bases between them. DNA for the CDR3: TGTGCCACCCATCGACAGGTCTCCTACAATGAGCAGTTCTTC. Protein product: CATHRQVSYNEQFF.

The CDR3 bases are TGTGCCAGCAGCTTCGGTCGGTCGTCGAACTATGGCTACACCTTC. It encodes CASSFGRSSNYGYTF. This chain connects TRBV5-4 to TRBJ1-2; D is ambiguous. The CDR3 consists of 15 residues. V lost 2 bases and J lost 2, with 13 bases in between. Germline V CDR1 and CDR2: SGHNT, YYREEE (reference sequence).

The CDR3 loop reads CASSGTITGELFF. The CDR3 coding sequence is TGCGCCAGCAGCGGGACAATTACCGGGGAGCTGTTTTTT. V and J are TRBV5-1 and TRBJ2-2, with D maybe TRBD1 (6 bases). Germline V gene lookup returns CDR1 SGHRS and CDR2 YFSETQ. This CDR3 region has 13 residues. V was trimmed by 4 bases and J by 5 bases, leaving 9 bases between them. Based on the CDR3 plus reference TRBV5-1 and TRBJ2-2, the full variable domain is KAGVTQTPRYLIKTRGQQVTLSCSPISGHRSVSWYQQTPGQGLQFLFEYFSETQRNKGNFPGRFSGRQFSNSRSEMNVSTLELGDSALYLCASSGTITGELFFGEGSRLTVL.

The genes are TRBV5-4 and TRBJ2-2; perhaps D is TRBD1 or TRBD2 (6 bases each). Deletions cut 5 bases from V and 3 bases from J, with 14 bases between. The length of the CDR3 is 15 residues. Germline V gives CDR1 SGHNT, CDR2 YYREEE (reference sequence). The DNA for the CDR3 is TGTGCCAGCAGTAAGGGGGGCGTCGACACCGGGGAGCTGTTTTTT. Protein: CASSKGGVDTGELFF.

Only a few counts were recorded for this clone. This chain links TRBV2 with TRBJ1-1; TRBD1 matches 7 bases. V shed 8 bases and J 3 bases; nucleotides not matched to a gene: 6. This CDR3 contains 13 residues. The germline CDR1 and CDR2 sequences are SNHLY and FYNNEI. The CDR3 DNA sequence: TGTGCCAGCGGAGGACAGGCGGACACTGAAGCTTTCTTT. Translated: CASGGQADTEAFF.

V and J are TRBV4-2 and TRBJ2-6, with D hard to call. This CDR3 contains 16 residues. The V and J ends lost 1 base and 0 bases respectively, with 7 bases between them. Per the germline V gene, CDR1 is LGHNA and CDR2 is YNFKEQ. CDR3 region: CASSQGVTSGANVLTF. The CDR3 DNA follows: TGTGCCAGCAGCCAAGGGGTCACCTCTGGGGCCAACGTCCTGACTTTC.

This clone showed up just once. The chain carries TRBV10-3 and TRBJ1-1, with D possibly matching TRBD1 (5 bases). The CDR3 covers 14 residues. Trimming cost V 2 bases and J 1 base, with 8 bases left between them. Germline V gene lookup returns CDR1 ENHRY and CDR2 SYGVKD. The CDR3 reads CAISELRENTEAFF. In nucleotides, the CDR3 is TGTGCCATCAGTGAGCTCAGGGAGAACACTGAAGCTTTCTTT.

The chain carries TRBV30 and TRBJ1-1; D gene uncertain. The CDR3 is 19 residues long. V shed 3 bases and J shed 1 base, with 27 bases lying between them. CDR1 is GTSNPN and CDR2 is SVGIG in the germline V gene (reference sequence). This CDR3 is CAWRPRRGAEWRENTEAFF. CDR3 DNA sequence: TGTGCCTGGAGGCCACGAAGAGGCGCGGAGTGGCGCGAGAACACTGAAGCTTTCTTT.

This sequence joins TRBV19 and TRBJ2-4; D remains ambiguous. The CDR3 is 18 amino acids. CDR1 LNHDA and CDR2 SQIVND come from the germline V gene (reference sequence). The ends were cut back, 7 bases at V and 6 bases at J, with 28 bases in the middle. The CDR3 reads CASTTHPPTAGGGNIQYF. The CDR3 DNA reads as TGTGCCAGTACCACCCATCCCCCCACAGCCGGTGGTGGAAACATTCAGTACTTC.

The chain's CDR3 is CATSDGGQGRSNQPQHF. The CDR3, as DNA: TGTGCCACCAGTGATGGGGGACAGGGGAGAAGCAATCAGCCCCAGCATTTT. The chain has TRBV24-1 and TRBJ1-5, with 10 bases that match TRBD1. CDR1 is KGHDR, CDR2 SFDVKD, per germline. The CDR3 spans 17 residues. J was trimmed by 1 base and V by 3 bases; bases with no gene match: 5.

The chain has TRBV6-2 or TRBV6-3 and TRBJ2-7, with 7 bases that match TRBD1. The CDR3 totals 14 residues. The germline V gene encodes CDR1 MNHEY and CDR2 SVGEGT. The V and J ends lost 5 bases and 2 bases, in that order; junction bases with no gene match: 6. This CDR3 reads CASSGQQGAYEQYF. The CDR3 nucleotides are TGTGCCAGCAGTGGGCAGCAGGGGGCCTACGAGCAGTACTTC.

The genes are TRBV6-5 and TRBJ1-4; tentatively, D is TRBD1 (6 bases). Germline V gene data show CDR1 as MNHEY and CDR2 as SVGAGI. V was cut by 10 bases and J by 6 bases, with 15 bases left in between. The CDR3 spans 13 residues. The CDR3 spells CAITGAGYEKLFF. CDR3 nucleotides: TGTGCCATCACGGGGGCAGGATATGAAAAACTGTTTTTT.